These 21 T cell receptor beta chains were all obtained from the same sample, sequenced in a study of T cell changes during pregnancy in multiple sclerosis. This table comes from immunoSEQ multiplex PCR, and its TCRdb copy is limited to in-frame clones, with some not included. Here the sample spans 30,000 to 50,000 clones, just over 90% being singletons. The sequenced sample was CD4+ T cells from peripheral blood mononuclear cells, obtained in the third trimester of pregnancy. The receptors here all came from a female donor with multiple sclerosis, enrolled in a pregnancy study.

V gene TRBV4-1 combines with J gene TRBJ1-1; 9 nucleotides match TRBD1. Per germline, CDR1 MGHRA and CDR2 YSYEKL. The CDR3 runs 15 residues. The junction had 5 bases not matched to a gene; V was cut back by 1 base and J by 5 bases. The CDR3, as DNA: TGCGCCAGCAGCCAAGGGGGACAGGGTAGAACTGAAGCTTTCTTT. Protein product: CASSQGGQGRTEAFF.

This CDR3 reads CSVDQQGTGELFF. CDR3 coding DNA: TGCAGCGTTGATCAACAGGGCACCGGGGAGCTGTTTTTT. The chain uses TRBV29-1 and TRBJ2-2; D may be TRBD1 (6 bases). Per germline, CDR1 SQVTM and CDR2 ANQGSEA. Between the trimmed V and J ends, which lost 3 bases and 4 bases, there was a span of 9 bases. The CDR3 has 13 amino acids.

The CDR3 nucleotides are TGTGCCAGCAGTGCCGGACAGGGTGGTTTTAACGAGCAGTACTTC. Protein product: CASSAGQGGFNEQYF. The gene calls are TRBV6-1 and TRBJ2-7; 8 bases agree with TRBD1. Trimming at V came to 4 bases and at J to 5 bases, leaving 10 bases not matched to a gene. The CDR3 runs 15 residues. Looked up from germline, CDR1 is MNHNS and CDR2 is SASEGT.

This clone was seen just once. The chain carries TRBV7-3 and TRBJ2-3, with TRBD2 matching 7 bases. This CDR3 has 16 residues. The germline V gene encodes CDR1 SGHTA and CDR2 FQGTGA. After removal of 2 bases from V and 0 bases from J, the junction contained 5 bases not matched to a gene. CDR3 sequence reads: CASSLVAGPSTDTQYF. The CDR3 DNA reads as TGTGCCAGCAGCTTAGTAGCGGGTCCCAGCACAGATACGCAGTATTTT.

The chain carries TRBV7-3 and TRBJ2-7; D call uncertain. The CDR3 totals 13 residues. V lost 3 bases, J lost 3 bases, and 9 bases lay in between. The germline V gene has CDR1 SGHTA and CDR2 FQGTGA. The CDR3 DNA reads TGTGCCAGCAGCTTGGAGTGGAACTACGAGCAGTACTTC. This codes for CASSLEWNYEQYF.

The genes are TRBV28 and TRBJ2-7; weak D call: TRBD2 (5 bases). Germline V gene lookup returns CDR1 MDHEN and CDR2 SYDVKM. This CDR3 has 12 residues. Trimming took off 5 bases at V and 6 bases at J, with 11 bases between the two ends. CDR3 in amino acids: CASSIPGFEQYF. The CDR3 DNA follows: TGTGCCAGCAGTATCCCGGGGTTCGAGCAGTACTTC.

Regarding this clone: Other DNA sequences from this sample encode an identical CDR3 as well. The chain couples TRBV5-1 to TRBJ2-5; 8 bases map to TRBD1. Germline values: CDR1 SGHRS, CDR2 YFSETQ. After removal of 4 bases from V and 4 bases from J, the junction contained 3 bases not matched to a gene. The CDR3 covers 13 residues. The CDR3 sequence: CASSPGQGETQYF. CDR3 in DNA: TGCGCCAGCAGCCCCGGACAGGGAGAGACCCAGTACTTC.

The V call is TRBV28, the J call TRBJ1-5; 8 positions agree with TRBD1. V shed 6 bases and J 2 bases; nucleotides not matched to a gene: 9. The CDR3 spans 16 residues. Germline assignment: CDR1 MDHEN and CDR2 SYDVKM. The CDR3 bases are TGTGCCAGCAGCCGAGACAGGGGCGCGGGCAATCAGCCCCAGCATTTT. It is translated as CASSRDRGAGNQPQHF.

In nucleotides, the CDR3 is TGTGCCAGTAGTCTCAGCCGGGATGGCTACGAGCAGTACTTC. Protein sequence: CASSLSRDGYEQYF. The chain couples TRBV19 to TRBJ2-7; D may be TRBD2 (5 bases). The germline V gene encodes CDR1 LNHDA and CDR2 SQIVND (reference sequence). The CDR3 loop spans 14 amino acids. V lost 5 bases, J lost 3 bases, and 14 bases lay in between.

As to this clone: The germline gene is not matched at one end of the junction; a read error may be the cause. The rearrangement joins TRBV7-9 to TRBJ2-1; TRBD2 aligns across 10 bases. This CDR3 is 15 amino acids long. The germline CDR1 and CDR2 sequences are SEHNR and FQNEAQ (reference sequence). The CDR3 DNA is TGTGCCAGCAGCTTAGGAGAGTCTAGCGGGAGTTCCCGGCTCTTC. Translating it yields CASSLGESSGSSRLF.

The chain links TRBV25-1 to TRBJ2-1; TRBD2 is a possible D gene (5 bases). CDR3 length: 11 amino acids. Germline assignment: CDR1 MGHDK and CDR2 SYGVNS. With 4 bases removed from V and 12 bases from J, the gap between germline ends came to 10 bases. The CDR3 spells CASSAREGQFF. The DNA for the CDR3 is TGTGCCAGCAGTGCCCGAGAGGGGCAGTTCTTC.

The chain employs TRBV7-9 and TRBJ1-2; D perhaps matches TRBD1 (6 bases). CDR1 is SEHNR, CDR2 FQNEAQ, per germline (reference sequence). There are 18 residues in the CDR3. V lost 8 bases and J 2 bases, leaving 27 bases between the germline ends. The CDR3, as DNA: TGTGCCAGCCATACCCCAGCCGGGACATCTATTAAGAACTATGGCTACACCTTC. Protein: CASHTPAGTSIKNYGYTF.

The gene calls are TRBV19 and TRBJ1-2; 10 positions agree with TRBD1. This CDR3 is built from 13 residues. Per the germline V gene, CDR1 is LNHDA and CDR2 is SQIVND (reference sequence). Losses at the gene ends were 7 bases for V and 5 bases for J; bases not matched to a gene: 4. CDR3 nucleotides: TGTGCCAGTAACGACAGGGGGCGGTATGGCTACACCTTC. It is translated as CASNDRGRYGYTF.

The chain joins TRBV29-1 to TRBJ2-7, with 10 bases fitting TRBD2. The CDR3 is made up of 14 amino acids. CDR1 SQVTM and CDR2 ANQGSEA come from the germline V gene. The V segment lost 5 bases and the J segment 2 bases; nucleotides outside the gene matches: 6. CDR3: CSVYLSGRAYEQYF. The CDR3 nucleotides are TGCAGCGTTTATTTGAGCGGGAGGGCCTACGAGCAGTACTTC.

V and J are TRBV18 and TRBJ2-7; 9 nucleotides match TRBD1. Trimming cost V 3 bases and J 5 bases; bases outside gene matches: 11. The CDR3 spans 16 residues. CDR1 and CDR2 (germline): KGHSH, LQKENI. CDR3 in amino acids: CASSPLSGQGSNEQYF. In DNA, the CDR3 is TGTGCCAGCTCACCGCTCTCGGGACAGGGTAGCAACGAGCAGTACTTC.

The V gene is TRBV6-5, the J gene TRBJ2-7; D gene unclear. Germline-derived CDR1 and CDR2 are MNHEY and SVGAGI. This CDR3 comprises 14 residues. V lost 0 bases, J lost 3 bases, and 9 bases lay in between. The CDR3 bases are TGTGCCAGCAGTTACTCGGTAGAAGTCTACGAGCAGTACTTC. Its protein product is CASSYSVEVYEQYF.

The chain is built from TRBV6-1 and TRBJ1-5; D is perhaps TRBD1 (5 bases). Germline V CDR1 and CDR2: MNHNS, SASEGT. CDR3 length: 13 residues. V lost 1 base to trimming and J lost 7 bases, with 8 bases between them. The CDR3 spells CASSEGQGQPQHF. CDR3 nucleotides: TGTGCCAGCAGTGAAGGGCAGGGCCAGCCCCAGCATTTT.

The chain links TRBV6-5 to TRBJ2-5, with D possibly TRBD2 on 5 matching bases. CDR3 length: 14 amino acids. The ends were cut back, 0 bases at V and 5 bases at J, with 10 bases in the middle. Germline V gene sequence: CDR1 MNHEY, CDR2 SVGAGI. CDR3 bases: TGTGCCAGCAGTTACTCGGAGAGGGTGGAGACCCAGTACTTC. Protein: CASSYSERVETQYF.

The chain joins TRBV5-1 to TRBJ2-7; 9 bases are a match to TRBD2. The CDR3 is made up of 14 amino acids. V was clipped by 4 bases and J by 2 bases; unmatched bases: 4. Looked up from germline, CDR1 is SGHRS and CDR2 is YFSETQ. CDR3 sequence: CASSTTSGPYEQYF. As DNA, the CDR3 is TGCGCCAGCAGCACGACTAGCGGCCCCTACGAGCAGTACTTC.

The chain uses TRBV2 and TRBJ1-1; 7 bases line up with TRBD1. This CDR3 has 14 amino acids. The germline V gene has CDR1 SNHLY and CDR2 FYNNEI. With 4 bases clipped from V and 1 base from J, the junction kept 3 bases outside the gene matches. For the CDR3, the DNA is TGTGCCAGCAGTGGCCAGGGGGGGAACACTGAAGCTTTCTTT. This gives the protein CASSGQGGNTEAFF.

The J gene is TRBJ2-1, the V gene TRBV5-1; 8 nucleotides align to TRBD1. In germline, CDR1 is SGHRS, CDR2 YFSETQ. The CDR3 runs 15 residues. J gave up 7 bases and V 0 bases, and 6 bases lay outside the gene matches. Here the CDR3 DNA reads TGCGCCAGCAGCTTGGGACAGGGGATCCGAAATGAGCAGTTCTTC. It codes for CASSLGQGIRNEQFF.